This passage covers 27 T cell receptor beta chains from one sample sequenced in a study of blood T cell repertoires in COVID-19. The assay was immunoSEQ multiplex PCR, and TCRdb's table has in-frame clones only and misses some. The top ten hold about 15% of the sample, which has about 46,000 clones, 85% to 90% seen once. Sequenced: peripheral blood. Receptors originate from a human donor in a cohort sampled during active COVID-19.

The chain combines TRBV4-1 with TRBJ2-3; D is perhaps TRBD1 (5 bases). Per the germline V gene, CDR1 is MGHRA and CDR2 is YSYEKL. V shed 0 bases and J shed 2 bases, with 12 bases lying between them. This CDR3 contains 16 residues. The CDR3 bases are TGCGCCAGCAGCCAAGATATGGACAAATACACAGATACGCAGTATTTT. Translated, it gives CASSQDMDKYTDTQYF.

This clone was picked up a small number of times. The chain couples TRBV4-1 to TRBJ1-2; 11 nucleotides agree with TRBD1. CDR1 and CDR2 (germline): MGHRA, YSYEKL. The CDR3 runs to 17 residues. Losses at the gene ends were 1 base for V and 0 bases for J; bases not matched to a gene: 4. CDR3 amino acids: CASSQAGQGGSNYGYTF. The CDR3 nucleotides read TGCGCCAGCAGCCAAGCGGGACAGGGGGGTTCTAACTATGGCTACACCTTC.

The CDR3 region has the DNA TGTGCCAGCAGCTACGGGCGGGAGTCAAACGAGCAGTACTTC. Protein sequence: CASSYGRESNEQYF. This chain links TRBV7-2 with TRBJ2-7, with 7 bases matching TRBD2. CDR1 SGHTA and CDR2 FQGNSA come from the germline V gene. The CDR3 length is 14 residues. Trimming cost V 4 bases and J 5 bases; bases outside gene matches: 8.

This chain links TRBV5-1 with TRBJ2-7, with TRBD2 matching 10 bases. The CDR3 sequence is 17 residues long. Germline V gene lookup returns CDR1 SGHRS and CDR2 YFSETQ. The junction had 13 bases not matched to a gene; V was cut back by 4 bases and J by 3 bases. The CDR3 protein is CASSPGTSAFLFYEQYF. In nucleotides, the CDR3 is TGCGCCAGCAGCCCGGGGACTAGCGCCTTCCTTTTCTACGAGCAGTACTTC.

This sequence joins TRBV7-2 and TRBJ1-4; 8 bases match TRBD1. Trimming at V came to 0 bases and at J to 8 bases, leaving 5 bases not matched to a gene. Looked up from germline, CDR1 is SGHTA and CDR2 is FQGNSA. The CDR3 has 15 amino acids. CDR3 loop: CASSLAQGAWEKLFF. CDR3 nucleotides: TGTGCCAGCAGCTTAGCCCAGGGGGCCTGGGAAAAACTGTTTTTT.

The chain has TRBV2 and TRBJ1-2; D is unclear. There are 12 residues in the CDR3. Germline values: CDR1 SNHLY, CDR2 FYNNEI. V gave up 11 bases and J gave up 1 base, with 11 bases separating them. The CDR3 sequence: CAARQNNYGYTF. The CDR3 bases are TGTGCCGCCCGACAAAATAACTATGGCTACACCTTC.

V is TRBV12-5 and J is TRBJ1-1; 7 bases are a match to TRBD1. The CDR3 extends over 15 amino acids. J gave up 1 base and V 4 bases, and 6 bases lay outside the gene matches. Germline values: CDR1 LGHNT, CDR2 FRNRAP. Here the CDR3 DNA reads TGTGCTAGTGGTTCGTCCGGGACAGCGAACACTGAAGCTTTCTTT. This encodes CASGSSGTANTEAFF.

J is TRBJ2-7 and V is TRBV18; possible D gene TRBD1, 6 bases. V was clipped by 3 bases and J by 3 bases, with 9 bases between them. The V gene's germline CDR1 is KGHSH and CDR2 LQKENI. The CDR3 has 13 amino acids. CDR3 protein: CASSPIRGYEQYF. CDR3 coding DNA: TGTGCCAGCTCACCGATCAGGGGCTACGAGCAGTACTTC.

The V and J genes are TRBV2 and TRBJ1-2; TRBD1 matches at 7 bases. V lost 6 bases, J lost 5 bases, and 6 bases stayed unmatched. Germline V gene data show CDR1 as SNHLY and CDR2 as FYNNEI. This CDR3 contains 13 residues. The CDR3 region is CASRDRLRYGYTF. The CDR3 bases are TGTGCCAGCAGGGACAGGCTCCGTTATGGCTACACCTTC.

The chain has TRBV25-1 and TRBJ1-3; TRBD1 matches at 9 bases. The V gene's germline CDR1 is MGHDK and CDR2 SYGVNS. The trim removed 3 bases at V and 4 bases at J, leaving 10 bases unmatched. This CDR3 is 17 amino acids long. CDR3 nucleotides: TGTGCCAGCAGTGAGTCTTCGGGACAGGGAACGGGAAACACCATATATTTT. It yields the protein CASSESSGQGTGNTIYF. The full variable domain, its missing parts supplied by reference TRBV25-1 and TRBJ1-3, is EADIYQTPRYLVIGTGKKITLECSQTMGHDKMYWYQQDPGMELHLIHYSYGVNSTEKGDLSSESTVSRIRTEHFPLTLESARPSHTSQYLCASSESSGQGTGNTIYFGEGSWLTVV.

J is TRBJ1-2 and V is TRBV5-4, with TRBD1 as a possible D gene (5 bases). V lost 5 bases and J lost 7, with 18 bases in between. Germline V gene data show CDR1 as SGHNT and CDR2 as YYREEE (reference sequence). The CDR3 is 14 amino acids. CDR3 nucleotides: TGTGCCAGCAGGGACTGGGGGGGATCATTTGGCTACACCTTC. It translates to CASRDWGGSFGYTF.

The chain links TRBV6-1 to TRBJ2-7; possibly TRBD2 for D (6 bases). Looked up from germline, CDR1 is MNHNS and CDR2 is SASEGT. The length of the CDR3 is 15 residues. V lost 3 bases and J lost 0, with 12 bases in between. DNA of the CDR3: TGTGCCAGCAGTGATAGCGCCGGGAGCTCCTACGAGCAGTACTTC. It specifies CASSDSAGSSYEQYF.

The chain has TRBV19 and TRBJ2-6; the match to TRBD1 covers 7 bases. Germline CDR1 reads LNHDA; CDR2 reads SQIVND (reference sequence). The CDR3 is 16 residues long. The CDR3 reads CATRGQRSSGANVLTF. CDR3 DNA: TGTGCGACCCGGGGACAGCGAAGCTCTGGGGCCAACGTCCTGACTTTC.

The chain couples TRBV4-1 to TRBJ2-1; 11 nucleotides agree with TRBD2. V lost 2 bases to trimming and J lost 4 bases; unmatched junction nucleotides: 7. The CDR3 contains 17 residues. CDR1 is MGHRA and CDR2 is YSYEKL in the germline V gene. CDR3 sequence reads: CASSQPQTSGIYNEQFF. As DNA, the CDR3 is TGCGCCAGCAGCCAACCACAGACTAGCGGGATATACAATGAGCAGTTCTTC.

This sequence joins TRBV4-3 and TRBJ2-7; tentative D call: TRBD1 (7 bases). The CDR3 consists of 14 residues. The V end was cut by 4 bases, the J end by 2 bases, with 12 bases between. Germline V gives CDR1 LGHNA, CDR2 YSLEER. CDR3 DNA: TGCGCCAGCAGCCCGTTCAGGGGGGCCTACGAGCAGTACTTC. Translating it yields CASSPFRGAYEQYF.

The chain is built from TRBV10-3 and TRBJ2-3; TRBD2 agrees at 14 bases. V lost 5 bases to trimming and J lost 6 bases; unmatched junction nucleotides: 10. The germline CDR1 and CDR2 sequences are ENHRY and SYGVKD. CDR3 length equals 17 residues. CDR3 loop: CAISQGLAGAFGDTQYF. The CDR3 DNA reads TGTGCCATCAGTCAGGGACTAGCGGGGGCCTTCGGGGATACGCAGTATTTT.

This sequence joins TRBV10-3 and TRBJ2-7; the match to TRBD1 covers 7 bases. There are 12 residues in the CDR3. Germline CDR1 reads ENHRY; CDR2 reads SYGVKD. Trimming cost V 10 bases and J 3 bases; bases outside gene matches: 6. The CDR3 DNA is TGTGCCACCACCGACAGGGTCTACGAGCAGTACTTC. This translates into CATTDRVYEQYF.

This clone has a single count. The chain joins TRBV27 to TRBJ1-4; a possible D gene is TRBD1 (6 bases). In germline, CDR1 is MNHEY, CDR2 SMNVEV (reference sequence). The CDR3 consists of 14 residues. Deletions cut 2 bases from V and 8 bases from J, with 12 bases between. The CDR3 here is CASSLLGAGEKLFF. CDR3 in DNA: TGTGCCAGCAGTTTACTGGGGGCGGGCGAAAAACTGTTTTTT.

The CDR3 DNA is TGCGCCAGCAGCCAATCCACCCGGGGGAGTACTGAAGCTTTCTTT. It encodes CASSQSTRGSTEAFF. This chain joins TRBV4-3 and TRBJ1-1, with a weak D call TRBD1 (5 bases). V shed 2 bases and J shed 5 bases, with 15 bases lying between them. Per germline, CDR1 LGHNA and CDR2 YSLEER. This CDR3 has 15 amino acids.

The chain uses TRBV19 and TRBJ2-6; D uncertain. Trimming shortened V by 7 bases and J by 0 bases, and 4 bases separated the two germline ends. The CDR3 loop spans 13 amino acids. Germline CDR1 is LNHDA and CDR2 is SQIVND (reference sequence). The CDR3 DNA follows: TGTGCCAGTACCTACTCTGGGGCCAACGTCCTGACTTTC. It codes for CASTYSGANVLTF.

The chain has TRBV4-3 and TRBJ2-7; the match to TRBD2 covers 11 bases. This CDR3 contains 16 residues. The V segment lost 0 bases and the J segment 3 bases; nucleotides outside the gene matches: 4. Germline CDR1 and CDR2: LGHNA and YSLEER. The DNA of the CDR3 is TGCGCCAGCAGCCAAGACCTAGCGGGGGGACGCTACGAGCAGTACTTC. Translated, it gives CASSQDLAGGRYEQYF.

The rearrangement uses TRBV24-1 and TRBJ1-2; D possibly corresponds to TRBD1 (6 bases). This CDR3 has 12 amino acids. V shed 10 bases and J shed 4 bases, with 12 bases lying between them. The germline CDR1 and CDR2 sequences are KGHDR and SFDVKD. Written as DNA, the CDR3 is TGTGCCACAAGGACAGTTTTCTATGGCTACACCTTC. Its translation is CATRTVFYGYTF.

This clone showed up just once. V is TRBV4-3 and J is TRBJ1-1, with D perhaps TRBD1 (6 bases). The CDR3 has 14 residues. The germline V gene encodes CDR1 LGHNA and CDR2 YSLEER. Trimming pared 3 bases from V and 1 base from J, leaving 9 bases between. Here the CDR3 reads CASSQGHSNTEAFF. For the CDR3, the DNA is TGCGCCAGCAGCCAGGGACACTCGAACACTGAAGCTTTCTTT.

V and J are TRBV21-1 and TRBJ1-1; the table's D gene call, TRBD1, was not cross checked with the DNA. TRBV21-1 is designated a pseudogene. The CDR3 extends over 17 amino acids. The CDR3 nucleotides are TGTGCCAGCAGCACACAGGGGAGGACAGGGCTGAACACTGAAGCTTTCTTT. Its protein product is CASSTQGRTGLNTEAFF.

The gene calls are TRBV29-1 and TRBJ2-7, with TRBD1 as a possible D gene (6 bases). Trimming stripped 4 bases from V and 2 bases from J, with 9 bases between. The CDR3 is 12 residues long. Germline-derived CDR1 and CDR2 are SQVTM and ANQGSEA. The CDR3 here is CSVVPGAYEQYF. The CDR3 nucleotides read TGCAGCGTTGTACCAGGGGCCTACGAGCAGTACTTC.

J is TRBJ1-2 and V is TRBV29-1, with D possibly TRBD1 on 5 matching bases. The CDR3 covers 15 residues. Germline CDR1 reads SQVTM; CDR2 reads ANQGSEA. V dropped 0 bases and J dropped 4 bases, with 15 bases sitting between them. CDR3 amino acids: CSVEDLTGVGYGYTF. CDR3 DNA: TGCAGCGTTGAAGATCTAACGGGGGTTGGCTATGGCTACACCTTC.

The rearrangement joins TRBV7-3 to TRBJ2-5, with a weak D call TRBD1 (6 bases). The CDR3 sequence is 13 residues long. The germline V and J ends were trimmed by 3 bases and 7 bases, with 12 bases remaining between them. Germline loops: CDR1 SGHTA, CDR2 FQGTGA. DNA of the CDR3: TGTGCCAGCAGCTTGACAGGTCAGGGGACCCAGTACTTC. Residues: CASSLTGQGTQYF.